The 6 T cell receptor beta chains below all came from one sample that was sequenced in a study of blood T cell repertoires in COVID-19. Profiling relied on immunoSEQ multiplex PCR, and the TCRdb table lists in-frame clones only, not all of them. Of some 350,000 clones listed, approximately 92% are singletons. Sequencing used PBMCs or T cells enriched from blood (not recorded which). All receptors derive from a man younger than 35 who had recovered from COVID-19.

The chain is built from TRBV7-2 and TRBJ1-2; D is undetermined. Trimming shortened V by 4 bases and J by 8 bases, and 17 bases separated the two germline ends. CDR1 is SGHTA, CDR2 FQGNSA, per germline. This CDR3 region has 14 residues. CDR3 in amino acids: CASSSTPTSGGYTF. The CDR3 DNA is TGTGCCAGCAGCTCTACCCCAACCTCGGGGGGCTACACCTTC.

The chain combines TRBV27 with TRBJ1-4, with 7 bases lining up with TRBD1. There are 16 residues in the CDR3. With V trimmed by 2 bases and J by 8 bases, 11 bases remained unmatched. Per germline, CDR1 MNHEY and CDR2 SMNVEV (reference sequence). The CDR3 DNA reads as TGTGCCAGCAGTTTAGCGACGACAGGGAGGCTAGAAAAACTGTTTTTT. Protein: CASSLATTGRLEKLFF.

The CDR3 coding sequence is TGTGCCAGCAGCCATTCGGGACAGGGCTACGAGCAGTACTTC. Amino acid sequence: CASSHSGQGYEQYF. V is TRBV3-1 (or the pseudogene TRBV3-2) and J is TRBJ2-7, with 9 bases matching TRBD1. Trimming took 3 bases from V and 3 from J; bases not matched to a gene: 3. Germline CDR1 and CDR2: LGHDT and YNNKEL (reference sequence). The CDR3 has 14 residues.

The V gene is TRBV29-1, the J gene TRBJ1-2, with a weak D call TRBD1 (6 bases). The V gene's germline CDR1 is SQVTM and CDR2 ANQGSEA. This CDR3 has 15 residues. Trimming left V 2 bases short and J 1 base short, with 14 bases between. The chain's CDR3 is CSVENQDSLNYGYTF. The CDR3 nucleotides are TGCAGCGTTGAAAATCAGGACAGTCTTAACTATGGCTACACCTTC.

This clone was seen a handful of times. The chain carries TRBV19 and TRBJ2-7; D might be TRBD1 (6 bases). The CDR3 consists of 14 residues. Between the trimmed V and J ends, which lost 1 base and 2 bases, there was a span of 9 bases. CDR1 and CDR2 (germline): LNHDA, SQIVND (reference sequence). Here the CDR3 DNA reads TGTGCCAGTAGTATAGCAGAGGGGGCCTACGAGCAGTACTTC. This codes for CASSIAEGAYEQYF.

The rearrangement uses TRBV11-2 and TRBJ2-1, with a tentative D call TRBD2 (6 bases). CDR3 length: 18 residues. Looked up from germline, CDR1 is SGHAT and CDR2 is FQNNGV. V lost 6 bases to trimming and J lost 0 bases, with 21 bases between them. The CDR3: CASRFVRWGESSYNEQFF. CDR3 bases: TGTGCCAGCAGGTTCGTACGGTGGGGGGAGAGCTCCTACAATGAGCAGTTCTTC.